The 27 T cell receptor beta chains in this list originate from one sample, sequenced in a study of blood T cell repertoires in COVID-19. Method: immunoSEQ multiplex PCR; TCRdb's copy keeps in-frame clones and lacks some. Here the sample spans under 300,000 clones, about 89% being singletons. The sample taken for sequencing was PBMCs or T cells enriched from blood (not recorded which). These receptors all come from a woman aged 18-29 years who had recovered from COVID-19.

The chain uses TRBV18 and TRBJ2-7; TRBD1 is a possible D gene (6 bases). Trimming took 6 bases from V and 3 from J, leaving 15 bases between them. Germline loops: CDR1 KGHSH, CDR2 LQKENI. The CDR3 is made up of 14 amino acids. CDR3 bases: TGTGCCAGCTCCGCCCGGGACAACGACTACGAGCAGTACTTC. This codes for CASSARDNDYEQYF.

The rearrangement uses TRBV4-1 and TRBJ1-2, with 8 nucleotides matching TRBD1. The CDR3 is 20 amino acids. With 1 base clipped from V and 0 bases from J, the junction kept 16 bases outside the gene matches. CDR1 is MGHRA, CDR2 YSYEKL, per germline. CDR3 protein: CASSQGPINRRDRPNYGYTF. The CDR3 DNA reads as TGCGCCAGCAGCCAAGGACCCATAAATAGGAGGGACAGGCCTAACTATGGCTACACCTTC.

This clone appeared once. The CDR3 loop reads CASSLFSGTDLDEQFF. The CDR3 coding sequence is TGTGCCAGCAGCTTATTTTCCGGGACAGATCTTGATGAGCAGTTCTTC. The chain employs TRBV7-3 and TRBJ2-1; 7 bases agree with TRBD1. With V trimmed by 2 bases and J by 8 bases, 12 bases remained unmatched. The CDR3 loop spans 16 amino acids. Germline V gives CDR1 SGHTA, CDR2 FQGTGA.

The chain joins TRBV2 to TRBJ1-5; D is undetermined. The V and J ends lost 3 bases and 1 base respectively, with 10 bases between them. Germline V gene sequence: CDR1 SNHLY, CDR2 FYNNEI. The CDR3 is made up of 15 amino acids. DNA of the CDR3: TGTGCCAGCAGTGAGTCAGGCTACAGCAATCAGCCCCAGCATTTT. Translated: CASSESGYSNQPQHF.

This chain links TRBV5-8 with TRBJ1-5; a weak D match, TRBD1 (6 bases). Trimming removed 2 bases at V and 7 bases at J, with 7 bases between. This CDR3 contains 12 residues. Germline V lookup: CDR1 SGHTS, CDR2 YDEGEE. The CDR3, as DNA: TGTGCCAGCAGCTTAAGGGGGCAGCCCCAGCATTTT. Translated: CASSLRGQPQHF. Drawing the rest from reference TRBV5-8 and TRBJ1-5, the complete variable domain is EAGVTQSPTHLIKTRGQQATLRCSPISGHTSVYWYQQALGLGLQFLLWYDEGEERNRGNFPPRFSGRQFPNYSSELNVNALELEDSALYLCASSLRGQPQHFGDGTRLSIL.

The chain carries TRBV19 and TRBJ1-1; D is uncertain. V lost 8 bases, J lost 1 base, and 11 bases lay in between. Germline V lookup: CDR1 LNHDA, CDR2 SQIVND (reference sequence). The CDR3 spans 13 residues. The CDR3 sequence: CASVADANTEAFF. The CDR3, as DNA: TGTGCCAGTGTGGCCGATGCGAACACTGAAGCTTTCTTT. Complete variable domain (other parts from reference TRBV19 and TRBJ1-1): DGGITQSPKYLFRKEGQNVTLSCEQNLNHDAMYWYRQDPGQGLRLIYYSQIVNDFQKGDIAEGYSVSREKKESFPLTVTSAQKNPTAFYLCASVADANTEAFFGQGTRLTVV.

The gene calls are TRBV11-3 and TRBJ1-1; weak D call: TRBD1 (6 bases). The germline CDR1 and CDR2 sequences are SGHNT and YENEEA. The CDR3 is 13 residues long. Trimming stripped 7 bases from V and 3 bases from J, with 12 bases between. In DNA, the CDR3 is TGTGCCAGCAATCAGGGGAGGGACACTGAAGCTTTCTTT. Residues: CASNQGRDTEAFF.

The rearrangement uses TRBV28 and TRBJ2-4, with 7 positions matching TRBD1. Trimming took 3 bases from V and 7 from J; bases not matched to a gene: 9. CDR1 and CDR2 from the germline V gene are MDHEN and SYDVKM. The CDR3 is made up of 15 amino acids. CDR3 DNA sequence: TGTGCCAGCAGTTTTGGGCAGGGGGTGGTCAACATTCAGTACTTC. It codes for CASSFGQGVVNIQYF.

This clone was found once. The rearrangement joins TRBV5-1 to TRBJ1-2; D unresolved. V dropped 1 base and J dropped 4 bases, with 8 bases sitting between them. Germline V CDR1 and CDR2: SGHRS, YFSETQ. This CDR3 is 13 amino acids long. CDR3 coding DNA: TGCGCCAGCAGCTTGTCCCAGTTCTATGGCTACACCTTC. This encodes CASSLSQFYGYTF.

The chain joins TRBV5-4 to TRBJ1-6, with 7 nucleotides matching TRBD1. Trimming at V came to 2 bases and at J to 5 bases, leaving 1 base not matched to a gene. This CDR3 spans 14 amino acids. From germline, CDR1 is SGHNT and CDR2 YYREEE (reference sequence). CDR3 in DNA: TGTGCCAGCAGCTTCGACAGGGATAATTCACCCCTCCACTTT. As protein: CASSFDRDNSPLHF.

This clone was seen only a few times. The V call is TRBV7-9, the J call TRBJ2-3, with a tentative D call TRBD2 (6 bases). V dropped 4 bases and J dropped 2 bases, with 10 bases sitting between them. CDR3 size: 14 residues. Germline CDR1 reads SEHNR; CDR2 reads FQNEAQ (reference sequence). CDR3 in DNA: TGTGCCAGCAGCTCCGGGGGAGACACAGATACGCAGTATTTT. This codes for CASSSGGDTDTQYF.

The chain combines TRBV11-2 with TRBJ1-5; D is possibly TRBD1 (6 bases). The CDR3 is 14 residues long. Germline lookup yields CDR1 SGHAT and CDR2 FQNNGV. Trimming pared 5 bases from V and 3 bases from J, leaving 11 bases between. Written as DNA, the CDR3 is TGTGCCAGCAGCAGAGGACAGCCCAATCAGCCCCAGCATTTT. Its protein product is CASSRGQPNQPQHF.

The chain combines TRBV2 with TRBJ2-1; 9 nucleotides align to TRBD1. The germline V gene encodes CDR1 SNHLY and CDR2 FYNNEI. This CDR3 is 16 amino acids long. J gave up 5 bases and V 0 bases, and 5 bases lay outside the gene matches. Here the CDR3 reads CASSEALGQGHNEQFF. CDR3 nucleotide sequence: TGTGCCAGCAGTGAAGCGTTGGGACAGGGTCACAATGAGCAGTTCTTC.

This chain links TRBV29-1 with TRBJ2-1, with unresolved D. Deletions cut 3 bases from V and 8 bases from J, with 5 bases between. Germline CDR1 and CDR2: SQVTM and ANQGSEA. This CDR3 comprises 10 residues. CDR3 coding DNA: TGCAGCGTTGAGGCAGATGAGCAGTTCTTC. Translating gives CSVEADEQFF.

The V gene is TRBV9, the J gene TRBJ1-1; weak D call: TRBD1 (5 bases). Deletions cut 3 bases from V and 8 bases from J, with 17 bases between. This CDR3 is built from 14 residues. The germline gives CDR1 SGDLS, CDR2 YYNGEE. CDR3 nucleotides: TGTGCCAGCAGCGGACAACCGACAGCGGGGGAAGCTTTCTTT. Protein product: CASSGQPTAGEAFF.

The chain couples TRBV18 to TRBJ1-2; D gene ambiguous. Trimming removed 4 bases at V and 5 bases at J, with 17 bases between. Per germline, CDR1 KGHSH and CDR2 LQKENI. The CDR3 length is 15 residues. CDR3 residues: CASSLDRVRRYGYTF. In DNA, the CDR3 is TGTGCCAGCTCACTTGACCGGGTTCGTCGATATGGCTACACCTTC. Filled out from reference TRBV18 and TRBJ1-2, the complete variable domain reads NAGVMQNPRHLVRRRGQEARLRCSPMKGHSHVYWYRQLPEEGLKFMVYLQKENIIDESGMPKERFSAEFPKEGPSILRIQQVVRGDSAAYFCASSLDRVRRYGYTFGSGTRLTVV.

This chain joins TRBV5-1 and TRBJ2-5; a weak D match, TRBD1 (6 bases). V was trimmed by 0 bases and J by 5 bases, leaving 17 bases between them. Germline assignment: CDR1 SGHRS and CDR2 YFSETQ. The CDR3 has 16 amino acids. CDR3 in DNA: TGCGCCAGCAGCTTGGCTGTGGGGGCCGGGGTGGAGACCCAGTACTTC. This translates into CASSLAVGAGVETQYF. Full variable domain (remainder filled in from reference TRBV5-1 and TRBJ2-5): KAGVTQTPRYLIKTRGQQVTLSCSPISGHRSVSWYQQTPGQGLQFLFEYFSETQRNKGNFPGRFSGRQFSNSRSEMNVSTLELGDSALYLCASSLAVGAGVETQYFGPGTRLLVL.

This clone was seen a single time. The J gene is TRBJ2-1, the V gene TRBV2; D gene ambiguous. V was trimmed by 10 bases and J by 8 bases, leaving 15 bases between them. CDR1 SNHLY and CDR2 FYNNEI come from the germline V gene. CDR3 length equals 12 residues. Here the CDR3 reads CATPLRSDEQFF. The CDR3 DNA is TGTGCCACCCCCCTGAGGTCTGATGAGCAGTTCTTC. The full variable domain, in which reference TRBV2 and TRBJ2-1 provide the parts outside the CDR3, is EPEVTQTPSHQVTQMGQEVILRCVPISNHLYFYWYRQILGQKVEFLVSFYNNEISEKSEIFDDQFSVERPDGSNFTLKIRSTKLEDSAMYFCATPLRSDEQFFGPGTRLTVL.

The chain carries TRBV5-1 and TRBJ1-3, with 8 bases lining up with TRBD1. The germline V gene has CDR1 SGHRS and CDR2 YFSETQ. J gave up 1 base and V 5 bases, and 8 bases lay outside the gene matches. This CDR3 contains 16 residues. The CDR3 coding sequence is TGCGCCAGCAGGACCGATGGACAGGGATCTGGAAACACCATATATTTT. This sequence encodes CASRTDGQGSGNTIYF.

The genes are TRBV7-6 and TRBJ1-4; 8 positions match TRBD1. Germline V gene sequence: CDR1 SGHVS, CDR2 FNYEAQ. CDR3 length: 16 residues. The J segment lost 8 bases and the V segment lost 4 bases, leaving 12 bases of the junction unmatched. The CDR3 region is CASSSTLQGGSEKLFF. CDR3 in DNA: TGTGCCAGCAGCTCAACCTTACAGGGGGGAAGCGAAAAACTGTTTTTT.

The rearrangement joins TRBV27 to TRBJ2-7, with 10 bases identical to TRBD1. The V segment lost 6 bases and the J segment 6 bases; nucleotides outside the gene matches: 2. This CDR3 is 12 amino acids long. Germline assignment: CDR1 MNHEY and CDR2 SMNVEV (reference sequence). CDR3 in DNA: TGTGCCAGCAGGACAGGGGGCCTCGAGCAGTACTTC. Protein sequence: CASRTGGLEQYF.

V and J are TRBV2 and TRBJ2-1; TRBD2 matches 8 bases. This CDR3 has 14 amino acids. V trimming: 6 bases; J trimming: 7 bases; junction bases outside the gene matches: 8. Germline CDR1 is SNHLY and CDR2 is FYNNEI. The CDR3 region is CASRLSGGGNEQFF. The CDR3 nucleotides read TGTGCCAGCAGGTTGAGCGGGGGAGGTAATGAGCAGTTCTTC.

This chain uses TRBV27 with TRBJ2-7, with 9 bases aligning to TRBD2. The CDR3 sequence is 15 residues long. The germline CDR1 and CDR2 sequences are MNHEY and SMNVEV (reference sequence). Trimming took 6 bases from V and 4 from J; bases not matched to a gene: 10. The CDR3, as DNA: TGTGCCAGCAGCCCAATCGGCGGGAGGGCTTACGAGCAGTACTTC. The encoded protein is CASSPIGGRAYEQYF.

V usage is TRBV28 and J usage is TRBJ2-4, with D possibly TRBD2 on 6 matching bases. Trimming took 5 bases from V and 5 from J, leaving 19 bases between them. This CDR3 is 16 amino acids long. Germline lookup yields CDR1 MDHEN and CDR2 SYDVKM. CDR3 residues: CASSPLGRGLQNIQYF. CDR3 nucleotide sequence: TGTGCCAGCAGTCCACTCGGGCGGGGTTTGCAAAACATTCAGTACTTC.

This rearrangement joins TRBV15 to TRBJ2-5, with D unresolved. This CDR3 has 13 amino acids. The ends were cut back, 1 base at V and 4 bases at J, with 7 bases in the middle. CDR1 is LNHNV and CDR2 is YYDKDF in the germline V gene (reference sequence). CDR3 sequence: CATSRVRPETQYF. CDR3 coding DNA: TGTGCCACCAGCAGAGTGCGGCCAGAGACCCAGTACTTC.

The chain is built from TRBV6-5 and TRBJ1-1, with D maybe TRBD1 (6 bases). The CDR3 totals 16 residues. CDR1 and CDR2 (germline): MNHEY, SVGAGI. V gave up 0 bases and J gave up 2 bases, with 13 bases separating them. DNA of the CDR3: TGTGCCAGCAGTTACTCGATCGTCAGGGGAAACACTGAAGCTTTCTTT. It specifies CASSYSIVRGNTEAFF.

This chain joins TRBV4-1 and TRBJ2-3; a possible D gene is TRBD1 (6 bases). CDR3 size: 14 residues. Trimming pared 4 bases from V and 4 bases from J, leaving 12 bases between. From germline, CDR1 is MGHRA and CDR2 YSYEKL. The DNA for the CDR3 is TGCGCCAGCAGCCTCGGGGCAGGGGCAGATACGCAGTATTTT. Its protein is CASSLGAGADTQYF.